The clone carrying this TCR beta chain was recorded at least ten times. RNA transcripts provided the source from which TCR beta CDR3 regions were amplified. First-round RT-PCR of the TCR CDR3 relied on the HTBI primer set. Using its own MiXCR run on the multiplex PCR reads, TCRdb lists one record per CDR3 protein. The data hold around 370,000 distinct CDR3 sequences, with approximately 18% observed a single time. The source of the sample is a study of T cells in Graves' hyperthyroidism and ophthalmopathy. This CDR3 has 14 residues. Deletions cut 6 bases from V and 1 base from J, with 12 bases between. Germline V gene lookup returns CDR1 LGHDT and CDR2 YNNKEL (reference sequence).

The gene calls are TRBV3-1 and TRBJ1-2; unclear D gene. The TCR was taken from a man between 18 and 29 years old with Graves' ophthalmopathy. Sequencing used blood. CDR3 amino acids: CASRKDGGNYGYTF. CDR3 DNA: TGTGCCAGCAGAAAGGACGGCGGTAACTATGGCTACACCTTC.